The entry below describes one T cell receptor (beta chain). The sample originates from a study of blood T cell repertoires in COVID-19. Background on the study: Acute and convalescent COVID-19 samples came from the United States, Italy and Spain. In each case, the material was cDNA or gDNA derived from T cells, B-cell-depleted T cells, or PBMCs.

CDR3 length: 12 residues. Germline V gives CDR1 SQVTM, CDR2 ANQGSEA. Trimming removed 8 bases from V and 3 bases from J; junction bases left unmatched: 4. Under the authors' procedure: Reference gene primers were amplified, and this amplification served to estimate nucleated cell counts. Using immunoSEQ multiplex PCR, the repertoire was profiled, and TCRdb retains in-frame clones only, with some absent. For V, J and clone size, that table is used; D and trimming come from the DNA. This sample has more than 300,000 clones, with around 87% found just once. The specimen was peripheral blood. This TCR was sampled from a young woman with COVID-19, enrolled during active disease. This chain joins TRBV29-1 and TRBJ2-7; 10 positions agree with TRBD1. CDR3 residues: CSTRTGGYEQYF. CDR3 nucleotide sequence: TGCAGCACCCGGACAGGGGGCTACGAGCAGTACTTC.